These T cell receptor beta chains were read from a single sample in a study of cytomegalovirus exposure and HLA in healthy donors. The data were produced by immunoSEQ multiplex PCR, yet TCRdb's version contains in-frame clones alone and is incomplete. The table has 85,000 to 130,000 clones, 70% to 85% seen once. Sequenced input: PBMCs. The source is a woman aged 18-29 years in good health and CMV-seropositive. CDR3s include the opening cysteine and the closing phenylalanine or tryptophan.

CDR3aa | j_gene | len | v_gene
CASSQGVGGTEAFF | TRBJ1-1 | 14 | TRBV4-1
CATSNDRGQETQYF | TRBJ2-5 | 14 | TRBV15
CASGPGLAGVTDTQYF | TRBJ2-3 | 16 | TRBV12-5
CASSFGGPSPYEQYF | TRBJ2-7 | 15 | TRBV28
CASSPGLAYEQYF | TRBJ2-7 | 13 | TRBV18
CASSLGVRRGNYEQYF | TRBJ2-7 | 16 | TRBV7-2
CASSPQVAGGTDTQYF | TRBJ2-3 | 16 | TRBV18
CASSYSFLAGGEQYF | TRBJ2-7 | 15 | TRBV6-5
CASSKMRDNFIGGYTF | TRBJ1-2 | 16 | TRBV21-1
CSVEDYYEQYF | TRBJ2-7 | 11 | TRBV29-1
CASSSGLAGGFDTQYF | TRBJ2-3 | 16 | TRBV6-5
CASGRLAGGDEQYF | TRBJ2-7 | 14 | TRBV14
CAWFKGSGYTF | TRBJ1-2 | 11 | TRBV30
CASVRRNQETQYF | TRBJ2-5 | 13 | TRBV28
CASSSGRGSYEQYF | TRBJ2-7 | 14 | TRBV5-4
CASSFRGTDTQYF | TRBJ2-3 | 13 | TRBV11-3
CASTERSVTSVGADTQYF | TRBJ2-3 | 18 | TRBV27
CASSSKVTGGSPYEQYF | TRBJ2-7 | 17 | TRBV7-9
CASSLGGTYNEQFF | TRBJ2-1 | 14 | TRBV11-2
CASSIEETGQNYGYTF | TRBJ1-2 | 16 | TRBV19
CAIRTSTRMDTQYF | TRBJ2-3 | 14 | TRBV15
CASSSTATNEKLFF | TRBJ1-4 | 14 | TRBV6-5
CASIRGMNTEAFF | TRBJ1-1 | 13 | TRBV5-1
CASSLRDLTGELFF | TRBJ2-2 | 14 | TRBV4-1
CASIPENGGLPKGGYTF | TRBJ1-2 | 17 | TRBV28
CASSPRLQGDSGANVLTF | TRBJ2-6 | 18 | TRBV18
CASSLNGAPTEAFF | TRBJ1-1 | 14 | TRBV7-3
CATTGGGSGFPYNEQFF | TRBJ2-1 | 17 | TRBV30
CASTEQQPSGYSNQPQHF | TRBJ1-5 | 18 | TRBV19
CASSWGQNTGELFF | TRBJ2-2 | 14 | TRBV7-6
CASSTGTNAYEQYF | TRBJ2-7 | 14 | TRBV5-6
CASSITGDTQYF | TRBJ2-3 | 12 | TRBV5-1